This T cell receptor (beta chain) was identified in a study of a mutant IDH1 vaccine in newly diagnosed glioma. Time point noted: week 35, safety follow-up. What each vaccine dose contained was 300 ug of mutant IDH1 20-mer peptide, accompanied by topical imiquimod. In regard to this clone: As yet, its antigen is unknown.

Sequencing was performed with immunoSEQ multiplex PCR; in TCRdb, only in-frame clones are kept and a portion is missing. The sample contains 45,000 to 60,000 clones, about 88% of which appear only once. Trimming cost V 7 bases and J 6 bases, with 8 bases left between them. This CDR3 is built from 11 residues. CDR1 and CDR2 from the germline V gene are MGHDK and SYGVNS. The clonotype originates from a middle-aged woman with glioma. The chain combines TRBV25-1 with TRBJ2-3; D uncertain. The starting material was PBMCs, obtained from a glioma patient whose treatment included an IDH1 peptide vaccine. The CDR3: CASTFIDTQYF. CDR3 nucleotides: TGTGCCAGCACCTTCATCGATACGCAGTATTTT.